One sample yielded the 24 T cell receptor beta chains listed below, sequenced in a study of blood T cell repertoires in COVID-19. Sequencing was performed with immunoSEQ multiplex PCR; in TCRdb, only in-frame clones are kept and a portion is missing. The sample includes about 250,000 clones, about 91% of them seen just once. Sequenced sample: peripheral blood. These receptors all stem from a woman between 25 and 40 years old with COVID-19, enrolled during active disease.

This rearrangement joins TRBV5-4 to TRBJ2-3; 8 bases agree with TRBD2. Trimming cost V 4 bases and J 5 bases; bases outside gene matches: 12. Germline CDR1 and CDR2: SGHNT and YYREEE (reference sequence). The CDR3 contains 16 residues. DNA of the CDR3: TGTGCCAGCAGCACCGGATCTAGCGGGTTATTAGATACGCAGTATTTT. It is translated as CASSTGSSGLLDTQYF.

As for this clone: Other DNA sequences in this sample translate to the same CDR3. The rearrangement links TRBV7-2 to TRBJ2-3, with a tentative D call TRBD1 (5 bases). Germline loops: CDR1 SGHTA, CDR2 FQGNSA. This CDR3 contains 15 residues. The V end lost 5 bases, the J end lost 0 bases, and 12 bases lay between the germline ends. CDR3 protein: CASSLTGISTDTQYF. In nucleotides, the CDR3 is TGTGCCAGCAGCCTTACAGGAATTAGCACAGATACGCAGTATTTT.

CDR3 sequence reads: CASSGGGVDAFF. The CDR3 DNA sequence: TGTGCCAGCAGCGGCGGGGGAGTCGACGCTTTCTTT. The V call is TRBV7-9, the J call TRBJ1-1, with D maybe TRBD1 (5 bases). V was cut by 5 bases and J by 11 bases, with 15 bases left in between. CDR1 and CDR2 (germline): SEHNR, FQNEAQ (reference sequence). The CDR3 runs 12 residues.

CDR3 bases: TGTGCCAGCAGCTCCCGGTGGACACAGACCTACGAGCAGTACTTC. Amino acid sequence: CASSSRWTQTYEQYF. The gene calls are TRBV27 and TRBJ2-7, with a weak D call TRBD1 (5 bases). The germline V gene has CDR1 MNHEY and CDR2 SMNVEV (reference sequence). The ends were cut back, 6 bases at V and 2 bases at J, with 17 bases in the middle. CDR3 size: 15 residues.

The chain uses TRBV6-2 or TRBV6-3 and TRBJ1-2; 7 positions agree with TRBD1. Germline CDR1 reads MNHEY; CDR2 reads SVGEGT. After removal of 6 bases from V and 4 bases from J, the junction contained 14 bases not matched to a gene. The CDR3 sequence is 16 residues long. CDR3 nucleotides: TGTGCCAGCAGCCAATCCTGGGACAGAAGGTTCTATGGCTACACCTTC. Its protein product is CASSQSWDRRFYGYTF.

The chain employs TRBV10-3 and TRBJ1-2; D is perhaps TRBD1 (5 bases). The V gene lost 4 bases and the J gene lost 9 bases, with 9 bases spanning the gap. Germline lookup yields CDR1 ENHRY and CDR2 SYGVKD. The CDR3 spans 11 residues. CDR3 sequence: CAISVAGRYTF. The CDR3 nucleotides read TGTGCCATCAGTGTTGCAGGGCGCTACACCTTC.

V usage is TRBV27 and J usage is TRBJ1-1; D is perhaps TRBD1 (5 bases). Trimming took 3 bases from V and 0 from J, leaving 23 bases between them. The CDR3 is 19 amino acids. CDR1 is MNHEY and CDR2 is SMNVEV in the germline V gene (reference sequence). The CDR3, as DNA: TGTGCCAGCAGTTTCTCCCAGGGAGGGCCCCGGAGGATGAACACTGAAGCTTTCTTT. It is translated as CASSFSQGGPRRMNTEAFF.

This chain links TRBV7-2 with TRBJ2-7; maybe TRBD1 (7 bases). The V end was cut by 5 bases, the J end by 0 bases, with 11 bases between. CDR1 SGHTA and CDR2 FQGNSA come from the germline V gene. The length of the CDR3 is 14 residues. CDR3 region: CASSPGGRSYEQYF. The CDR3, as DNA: TGTGCCAGCAGCCCAGGGGGGCGCTCCTACGAGCAGTACTTC.

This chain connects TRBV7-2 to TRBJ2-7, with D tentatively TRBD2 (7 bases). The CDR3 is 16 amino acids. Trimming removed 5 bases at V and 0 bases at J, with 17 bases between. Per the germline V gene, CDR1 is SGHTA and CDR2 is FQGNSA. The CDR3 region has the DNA TGTGCCAGCAGCACGGTGGGGGGGCGCAGCTCCTACGAGCAGTACTTC. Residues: CASSTVGGRSSYEQYF.

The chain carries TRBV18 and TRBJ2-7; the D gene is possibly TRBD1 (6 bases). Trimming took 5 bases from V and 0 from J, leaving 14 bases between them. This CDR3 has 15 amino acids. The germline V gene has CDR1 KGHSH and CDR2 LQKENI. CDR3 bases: TGTGCCAGCTCATCCAGAACAGGGCCCTCCTACGAGCAGTACTTC. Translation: CASSSRTGPSYEQYF.

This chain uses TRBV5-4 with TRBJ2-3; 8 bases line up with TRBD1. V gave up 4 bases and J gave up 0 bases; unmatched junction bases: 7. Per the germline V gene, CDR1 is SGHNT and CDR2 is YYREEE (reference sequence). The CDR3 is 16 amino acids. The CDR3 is CASSARGPHSTDTQYF. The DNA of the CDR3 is TGTGCCAGCAGCGCCAGGGGGCCCCACAGCACAGATACGCAGTATTTT.

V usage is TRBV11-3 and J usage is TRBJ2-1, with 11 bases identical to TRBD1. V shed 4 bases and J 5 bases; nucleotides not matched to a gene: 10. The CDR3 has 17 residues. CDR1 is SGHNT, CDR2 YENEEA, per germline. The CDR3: CASSSPHGQGADNEQFF. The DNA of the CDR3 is TGTGCCAGCAGCTCCCCACACGGACAGGGGGCGGACAATGAGCAGTTCTTC.

The DNA of the CDR3 is TGTGCCAGCAGTACACGGGACAGGGGGGAAAAACTGTTTTTT. Its translation is CASSTRDRGEKLFF. This chain joins TRBV6-5 and TRBJ1-4; the match to TRBD1 covers 11 bases. After removal of 5 bases from V and 8 bases from J, the junction contained 4 bases not matched to a gene. CDR3 length: 14 residues. CDR1 and CDR2 from the germline V gene are MNHEY and SVGAGI.

The CDR3, as DNA: TGTGCCAGCTCACCACCGGCCCTAGCGGGGGTAGTAAACATTCAGTACTTC. Residues: CASSPPALAGVVNIQYF. The genes are TRBV18 and TRBJ2-4; 10 bases align to TRBD2. CDR3 length equals 17 residues. Germline V CDR1 and CDR2: KGHSH, LQKENI. Germline trimming cut 0 bases from V and 6 bases from J; bases unmatched to any gene: 8.

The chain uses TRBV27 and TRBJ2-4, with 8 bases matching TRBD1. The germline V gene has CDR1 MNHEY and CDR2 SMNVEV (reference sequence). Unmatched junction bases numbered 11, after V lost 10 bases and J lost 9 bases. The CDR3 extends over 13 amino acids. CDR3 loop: CAKRDRITGIQYF. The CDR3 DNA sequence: TGTGCCAAAAGGGACAGGATAACGGGCATTCAGTACTTC.

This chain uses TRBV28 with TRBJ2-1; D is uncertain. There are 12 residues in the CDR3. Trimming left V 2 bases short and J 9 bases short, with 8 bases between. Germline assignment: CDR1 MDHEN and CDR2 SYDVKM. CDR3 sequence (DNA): TGTGCCAGCAGTTTAGCCCACTTTGAGCAGTTCTTC. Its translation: CASSLAHFEQFF. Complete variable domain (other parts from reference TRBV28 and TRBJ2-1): DVKVTQSSRYLVKRTGEKVFLECVQDMDHENMFWYRQDPGLGLRLIYFSYDVKMKEKGDIPEGYSVSREKKERFSLILESASTNQTSMYLCASSLAHFEQFFGPGTRLTVL.

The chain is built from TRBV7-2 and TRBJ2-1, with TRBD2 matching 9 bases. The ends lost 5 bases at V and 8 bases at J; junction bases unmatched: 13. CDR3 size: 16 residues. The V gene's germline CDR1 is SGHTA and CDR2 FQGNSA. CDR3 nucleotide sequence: TGTGCCAGCAGCCCCCCTCTAGCGGGATTTGGCGATGAGCAGTTCTTC. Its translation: CASSPPLAGFGDEQFF.

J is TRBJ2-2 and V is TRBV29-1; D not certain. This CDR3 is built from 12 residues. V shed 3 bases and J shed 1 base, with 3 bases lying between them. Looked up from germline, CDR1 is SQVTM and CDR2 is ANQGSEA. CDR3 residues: CSVDGNTGELFF. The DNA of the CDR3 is TGCAGCGTTGACGGGAACACCGGGGAGCTGTTTTTT.

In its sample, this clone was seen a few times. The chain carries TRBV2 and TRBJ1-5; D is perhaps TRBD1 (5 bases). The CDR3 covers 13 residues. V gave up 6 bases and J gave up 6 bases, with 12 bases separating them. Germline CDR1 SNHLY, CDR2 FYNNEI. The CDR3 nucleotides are TGTGCCAGCAGGTTGGGGGGAGGTCAGCCCCAGCATTTT. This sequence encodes CASRLGGGQPQHF.

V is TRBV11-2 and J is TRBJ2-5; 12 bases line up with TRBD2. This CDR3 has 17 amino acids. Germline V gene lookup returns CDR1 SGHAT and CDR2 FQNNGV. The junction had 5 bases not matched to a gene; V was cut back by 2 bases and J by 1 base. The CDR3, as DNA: TGTGCCAGCAGCTTAATTAAGACTAGCGGGGGCCAAGAGACCCAGTACTTC. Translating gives CASSLIKTSGGQETQYF.

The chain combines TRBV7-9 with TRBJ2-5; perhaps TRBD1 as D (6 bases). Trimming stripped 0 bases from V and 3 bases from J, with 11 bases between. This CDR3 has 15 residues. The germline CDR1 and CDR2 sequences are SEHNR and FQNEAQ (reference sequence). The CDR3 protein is CASSLALNREETQYF. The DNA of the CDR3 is TGTGCCAGCAGCTTAGCGCTTAACAGGGAAGAGACCCAGTACTTC.

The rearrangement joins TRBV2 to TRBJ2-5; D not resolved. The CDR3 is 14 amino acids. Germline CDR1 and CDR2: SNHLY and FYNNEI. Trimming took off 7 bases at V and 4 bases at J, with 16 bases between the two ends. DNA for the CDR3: TGTGCCAGCACCTTAGCTCTTGTGGCAGAGACCCAGTACTTC. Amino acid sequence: CASTLALVAETQYF.

CDR3 bases: TGTGCCAGCAGCACAGGGACAGGGTCAATCGTGGATACGCAGTATTTT. Encoded protein: CASSTGTGSIVDTQYF. This chain connects TRBV11-2 to TRBJ2-3, with TRBD1 matching over 9 bases. With V trimmed by 5 bases and J by 6 bases, 12 bases remained unmatched. CDR1 is SGHAT and CDR2 is FQNNGV in the germline V gene. This CDR3 comprises 16 residues.

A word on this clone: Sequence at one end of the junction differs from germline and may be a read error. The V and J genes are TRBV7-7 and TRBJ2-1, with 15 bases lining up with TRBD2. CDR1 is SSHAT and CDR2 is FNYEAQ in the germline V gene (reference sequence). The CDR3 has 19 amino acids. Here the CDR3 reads CASSGTSGRTCSSYNEQFF. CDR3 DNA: TGTGCTAGCAGCGGGACTAGCGGGAGGACCTGTAGCTCCTACAATGAGCAGTTCTTC.